The T cell receptor (beta chain) described here comes from a study of T cell repertoires in cytomegalovirus infection. Findings of the study overall: HLA-C-restricted CMV clonotypes gave the most frequent clonotype in two of eight donors.

The count of this clonotype is one. Antigen specificity is unknown. Trimming left V 6 bases short and J 2 bases short, with 7 bases between. Germline CDR1 and CDR2: SGHVT and SQSDAQ. The CDR3 totals 12 residues. TCRdb re-called the reads with MiXCR, one entry per CDR3 protein. The top ten clones hold about 12% of a sample with 650,000 to 900,000 distinct CDR3 sequences, just under 30% of them seen once. The receptor comes from a human donor in good health (CMV status not recorded). Some clones in this sample may be carry-over from other donors' samples. Sequenced here: cultured CD8+ T cells from PBMCs, sampled from culture after CMV antigen stimulation. This rearrangement joins TRBV7-4 to TRBJ1-2, with D perhaps TRBD1 (6 bases). CDR3 sequence: CASRDRNYGYTF. The CDR3 bases are TGTGCCAGCAGGGACAGAAACTATGGCTACACCTTC.